What follows are 5 T cell receptor beta chains derived from one specimen sequenced in a study of shared clonotypes between healthy human individuals. The method was immunoSEQ multiplex PCR; TCRdb's version includes in-frame clones alone and lacks a portion of them. The profile shows around 2.1 million clones, 90% to 95% of them singletons. Positively selected for CCR7, the CD45RO-negative cells used as naive CD8 cells excluded terminally differentiated effector memory CD45RA+ cells. Sequencing was carried out using naive CD8+ T cells from PBMCs. These receptor sequences come from a man in his late teens or twenties in good health. Some clones in this sample may be carry-over from other donors' samples.

The rearrangement joins TRBV10-3 to TRBJ1-1, with D possibly being TRBD1 (5 bases). V lost 6 bases and J 4 bases, leaving 21 bases between the germline ends. This CDR3 region has 16 residues. The germline gives CDR1 ENHRY, CDR2 SYGVKD. Here the CDR3 reads CAISQPGLPSGTEAFF. Here the CDR3 DNA reads TGTGCCATCAGCCAACCGGGACTCCCCTCCGGCACTGAAGCTTTCTTT.

This chain joins TRBV9 and TRBJ2-7; D is uncertain. V lost 3 bases to trimming and J lost 2 bases, with 15 bases between them. The CDR3 loop spans 15 amino acids. Germline V CDR1 and CDR2: SGDLS, YYNGEE. The DNA of the CDR3 is TGTGCCAGCAGCGCCTTAGCAACCTCTACCTACGAGCAGTACTTC. It is translated as CASSALATSTYEQYF.

In the case of this clone: This CDR3 is also generated by other DNA sequences in the sample. The rearrangement joins TRBV9 to TRBJ2-7, with TRBD2 matching 7 bases. The length of the CDR3 is 14 residues. The V gene's germline CDR1 is SGDLS and CDR2 YYNGEE. Trimming at V came to 0 bases and at J to 3 bases, leaving 3 bases not matched to a gene. CDR3 DNA: TGTGCCAGCAGCGTAGGGGCTAGCGGCTACGAGCAGTACTTC. Translated, it gives CASSVGASGYEQYF.

The V call is TRBV7-9, the J call TRBJ2-6; tentative D call: TRBD2 (6 bases). The V end was cut by 4 bases, the J end by 0 bases, with 19 bases between. CDR3 size: 19 residues. Germline V gene sequence: CDR1 SEHNR, CDR2 FQNEAQ (reference sequence). The CDR3 loop reads CASSSPAGSFPSGANVLTF. Here the CDR3 DNA reads TGTGCCAGCAGCTCACCGGCGGGGTCCTTCCCCTCTGGGGCCAACGTCCTGACTTTC.

J is TRBJ2-3 and V is TRBV7-9; 14 nucleotides align to TRBD2. Losses at the gene ends were 5 bases for V and 1 base for J; bases not matched to a gene: 8. The length of the CDR3 is 18 residues. The germline V gene has CDR1 SEHNR and CDR2 FQNEAQ (reference sequence). CDR3: CASSPTSGRGAGTDTQYF. The CDR3 DNA sequence: TGTGCCAGCAGCCCGACTAGCGGGAGGGGCGCGGGCACAGATACGCAGTATTTT.